Shown below are 21 T cell receptor beta chains from a single sample sequenced in a study of T cell repertoires in cytomegalovirus infection. One entry per CDR3 protein results from TCRdb running MiXCR on the reads. Here the sample spans under 90,000 distinct CDR3 sequences, about 23% being singletons. These TCRs' antigens remain unknown. The sequencing input was PBMCs, sequenced either directly or after in vitro stimulation (not recorded which). These receptors all come from a human donor in good health (CMV status not recorded). Some clones in this sample may be carry-over from other donors' samples.

This clonotype was seen more than once but under ten times. The chain carries TRBV7-2 and TRBJ1-1; 8 positions match TRBD1. Losses at the gene ends were 3 bases for V and 3 bases for J; bases not matched to a gene: 3. This CDR3 contains 14 residues. The germline V gene has CDR1 SGHTA and CDR2 FQGNSA. The CDR3 DNA reads TGTGCCAGCAGCTTTGGACAGGGAGACACTGAAGCTTTCTTT. Protein sequence: CASSFGQGDTEAFF.

This clonotype was observed at least ten times. The rearrangement links TRBV7-9 to TRBJ2-4; D uncertain. The CDR3 is made up of 16 amino acids. Germline CDR1 is SEHNR and CDR2 is FQNEAQ (reference sequence). Trimming removed 4 bases at V and 2 bases at J, with 15 bases between. CDR3 sequence: CASSYPEGLTKNIQYF. CDR3 DNA sequence: TGTGCCAGCAGCTACCCTGAAGGGCTGACCAAAAACATTCAGTACTTC.

This clonotype was counted only a few times. The chain links TRBV7-9 to TRBJ2-1; D may be TRBD1 (6 bases). Germline CDR1 reads SEHNR; CDR2 reads FQNEAQ (reference sequence). Trimming took 5 bases from V and 12 from J, leaving 20 bases between them. The CDR3 totals 14 residues. The CDR3 loop is CASSLSSTGDAQFF. The DNA of the CDR3 is TGTGCCAGCAGCCTAAGCTCGACAGGAGATGCGCAGTTCTTC.

This clonotype was observed a handful of times. The chain couples TRBV19 to TRBJ1-1; D is ambiguous. V lost 2 bases and J 0 bases, leaving 10 bases between the germline ends. Germline V CDR1 and CDR2: LNHDA, SQIVND (reference sequence). The CDR3 consists of 15 residues. CDR3 nucleotide sequence: TGTGCCAGTAGTATACAGGCCCTTATGAACACTGAAGCTTTCTTT. This codes for CASSIQALMNTEAFF. Full variable domain (outside the CDR3, taken from reference TRBV19 and TRBJ1-1): DGGITQSPKYLFRKEGQNVTLSCEQNLNHDAMYWYRQDPGQGLRLIYYSQIVNDFQKGDIAEGYSVSREKKESFPLTVTSAQKNPTAFYLCASSIQALMNTEAFFGQGTRLTVV.

The table lists this clonotype with many counts. The CDR3, as DNA: TGTGCCAGCCAATCTCTGGACAGCTACAATGAGCAGTTCTTC. Translating it yields CASQSLDSYNEQFF. The rearrangement uses TRBV27 and TRBJ2-1, with D possibly matching TRBD1 (6 bases). The CDR3 sequence is 14 residues long. Germline V gene data show CDR1 as MNHEY and CDR2 as SMNVEV (reference sequence). Trimming left V 8 bases short and J 3 bases short, with 14 bases between.

This clonotype was recorded at least ten times. V and J are TRBV7-2 and TRBJ2-1; 10 bases are a match to TRBD2. Trimming removed 5 bases from V and 2 bases from J; junction bases left unmatched: 3. The V gene's germline CDR1 is SGHTA and CDR2 FQGNSA. The CDR3 is 15 amino acids. The CDR3: CASSPTSGTYNEQFF. The CDR3 bases are TGTGCCAGCAGCCCAACTAGCGGGACCTACAATGAGCAGTTCTTC. The whole variable domain, remainder taken from reference TRBV7-2 and TRBJ2-1, is GAGVSQSPSNKVTEKGKDVELRCDPISGHTALYWYRQSLGQGLEFLIYFQGNSAPDKSGLPSDRFSAERTGGSVSTLTIQRTQQEDSAVYLCASSPTSGTYNEQFFGPGTRLTVL.

This clonotype was detected many times. The chain links TRBV28 to TRBJ2-5; 9 bases line up with TRBD1. Per the germline V gene, CDR1 is MDHEN and CDR2 is SYDVKM. The CDR3 runs to 14 residues. V trimming: 4 bases; J trimming: 5 bases; junction bases outside the gene matches: 5. The CDR3 spells CASSSLGQGETQYF. DNA for the CDR3: TGTGCCAGCAGTTCCCTTGGACAGGGGGAGACCCAGTACTTC.

This chain joins TRBV6-2 or TRBV6-3 and TRBJ2-7; 7 nucleotides line up with TRBD2. With V trimmed by 0 bases and J by 2 bases, 7 bases remained unmatched. CDR1 is MNHEY, CDR2 SVGEGT, per germline. The CDR3 consists of 16 residues. The CDR3 reads CASSYSTAGLPYEQYF. In DNA form, the CDR3 reads TGTGCCAGCAGTTACTCGACGGCGGGACTACCCTACGAGCAGTACTTC.

This clonotype was observed a handful of times. The chain combines TRBV7-9 with TRBJ1-1, with a possible D match to TRBD1 (6 bases). The ends were cut back, 5 bases at V and 4 bases at J, with 11 bases in the middle. This CDR3 spans 13 amino acids. Germline CDR1 and CDR2: SEHNR and FQNEAQ (reference sequence). The CDR3 reads CASSPKGGTEAFF. The CDR3 DNA reads as TGTGCCAGCAGCCCCAAGGGGGGCACTGAAGCTTTCTTT. Together with reference TRBV7-9 and TRBJ1-1, the CDR3 gives the full variable domain: DTGVSQNPRHKITKRGQNVTFRCDPISEHNRLYWYRQTLGQGPEFLTYFQNEAQLEKSRLLSDRFSAERPKGSFSTLEIQRTEQGDSAMYLCASSPKGGTEAFFGQGTRLTVV.

In its sample, this clonotype was seen a few times. The J gene is TRBJ1-1, the V gene TRBV5-8; the D is unclear. The CDR3 runs to 11 residues. Germline values: CDR1 SGHTS, CDR2 YDEGEE. The ends were cut back, 0 bases at V and 11 bases at J, with 8 bases in the middle. CDR3 loop: CASSLEASAFF. In nucleotides, the CDR3 is TGTGCCAGCAGCTTGGAGGCTTCGGCTTTCTTT.

There are a few counts of this clonotype. The V call is TRBV27, the J call TRBJ1-3, with TRBD1 as a possible D gene (6 bases). CDR1 is MNHEY, CDR2 SMNVEV, per germline (reference sequence). The CDR3 is 14 residues long. The V end was cut by 2 bases, the J end by 2 bases, with 7 bases between. CDR3 in DNA: TGTGCCAGCAGTTTACGGGGGCCTGGAAACACCATATATTTT. It yields the protein CASSLRGPGNTIYF.

The V and J genes are TRBV15 and TRBJ2-7; a weak D match, TRBD1 (6 bases). The germline V gene has CDR1 LNHNV and CDR2 YYDKDF (reference sequence). The CDR3 length is 13 residues. V was trimmed by 0 bases and J by 4 bases, leaving 7 bases between them. In nucleotides, the CDR3 is TGTGCCACCAGCAGAGAAGGGGGATACGAGCAGTACTTC. This encodes CATSREGGYEQYF.

This clonotype appeared a few times. The rearrangement joins TRBV11-2 to TRBJ2-7; D gene ambiguous. The length of the CDR3 is 13 residues. The V and J ends lost 0 bases and 2 bases respectively, with 5 bases between them. Germline V gene data show CDR1 as SGHAT and CDR2 as FQNNGV. CDR3 loop: CASSLDLAYEQYV. CDR3 bases: TGTGCCAGCAGCTTAGATTTGGCCTACGAGCAGTACGTC.

This chain connects TRBV28 to TRBJ2-7, with D possibly matching TRBD1 (6 bases). Germline CDR1 reads MDHEN; CDR2 reads SYDVKM. V was clipped by 4 bases and J by 2 bases, with 12 bases between them. This CDR3 region has 14 residues. CDR3 coding DNA: TGTGCCAGCAGTTCCACAACAGGGACCTACGAGCAGTACTTC. Encoded protein: CASSSTTGTYEQYF.

This chain links TRBV23-1 with TRBJ2-1; TRBD1 matches at 8 bases. TRBV23-1 is reported as an ORF; its role is uncertain. Trimming cost V 9 bases and J 7 bases; bases outside gene matches: 14. This CDR3 is built from 15 residues. The chain's CDR3 is CARLFPGTGLNEQFF. For the CDR3, the DNA is TGCGCCAGGCTCTTTCCCGGGACAGGCCTGAATGAGCAGTTCTTC.

This clonotype was seen only a few times. This chain connects TRBV4-3 to TRBJ2-1; a weak D match, TRBD2 (5 bases). The CDR3 is 16 amino acids. Germline values: CDR1 LGHNA, CDR2 YSLEER. Trimming pared 0 bases from V and 4 bases from J, leaving 13 bases between. The CDR3 region has the DNA TGCGCCAGCAGCCAAGATCCGTCCGGAGGTTACAATGAGCAGTTCTTC. Protein: CASSQDPSGGYNEQFF.

The rearrangement links TRBV7-2 to TRBJ2-5; 8 nucleotides line up with TRBD2. After removal of 1 base from V and 2 bases from J, the junction contained 3 bases not matched to a gene. This CDR3 contains 15 residues. Looked up from germline, CDR1 is SGHTA and CDR2 is FQGNSA. CDR3 region: CASSLVTSGQETQYF. DNA for the CDR3: TGTGCCAGCAGCTTAGTTACTAGCGGACAAGAGACCCAGTACTTC.

This clonotype was counted a few times. The chain combines TRBV7-2 with TRBJ2-3; 7 bases are a match to TRBD2. Trimming took 1 base from V and 4 from J; bases not matched to a gene: 5. Germline V lookup: CDR1 SGHTA, CDR2 FQGNSA. The length of the CDR3 is 15 residues. The CDR3 region has the DNA TGTGCCAGCAGCTTAGGCGGGAGCGCCGCAGATACGCAGTATTTT. Translation: CASSLGGSAADTQYF.

The chain recombines TRBV7-6 with TRBJ2-5; 9 bases are shared with TRBD2. The trim removed 5 bases at V and 2 bases at J, leaving 9 bases unmatched. This CDR3 is 16 amino acids long. From germline, CDR1 is SGHVS and CDR2 FNYEAQ. The CDR3 reads CASSLRSGRSQETQYF. As DNA, the CDR3 is TGTGCCAGCAGCCTGAGGAGCGGGAGGTCTCAAGAGACCCAGTACTTC. Variable domain in full (rest from reference TRBV7-6 and TRBJ2-5): GAGVSQSPRYKVTKRGQDVALRCDPISGHVSLYWYRQALGQGPEFLTYFNYEAQQDKSGLPNDRFSAERPEGSISTLTIQRTEQRDSAMYRCASSLRSGRSQETQYFGPGTRLLVL.

This clonotype has more than one count but fewer than ten. The chain combines TRBV11-3 with TRBJ1-1, with D perhaps matching TRBD1 (6 bases). The CDR3 covers 13 residues. The germline V gene has CDR1 SGHNT and CDR2 YENEEA. V was clipped by 4 bases and J by 5 bases, with 11 bases between them. This CDR3 reads CASSWTQGTEAFF. The CDR3 DNA reads as TGTGCCAGCAGCTGGACACAGGGAACTGAAGCTTTCTTT.

V usage is TRBV5-4 and J usage is TRBJ2-7; D not resolved. The V end lost 0 bases, the J end lost 2 bases, and 12 bases lay between the germline ends. Per the germline V gene, CDR1 is SGHNT and CDR2 is YYREEE (reference sequence). This CDR3 contains 15 residues. The CDR3 loop reads CASSLDGNTAYEQYF. The CDR3 DNA reads TGTGCCAGCAGCTTGGATGGAAATACCGCCTACGAGCAGTACTTC.